The clone carrying this TCR beta chain was counted between two and nine times. Its matching antigen is unknown. Out of unsorted whole blood came the blood RNA, and germline DNA was extracted as well. The template, about 540 ng total RNA, yielded TCR beta cDNA made with a constant-region primer. For TCR beta, libraries were produced by three nested multiplex PCR rounds using slightly modified ARM-PCR. TRBV1-TRBV30 forward primers paired with a C-beta reverse primer were used in the first two PCR rounds, which ran approximately 11 cycles each. TCRdb reanalysed the multiplex PCR reads using MiXCR and keeps one entry per CDR3 protein. The sample has about 200,000 distinct CDR3 sequences; roughly two thirds are singletons. Germline CDR1 reads SGHRS; CDR2 reads YFSETQ. The junction had 18 bases not matched to a gene; V was cut back by 5 bases and J by 1 base. CDR3 size: 18 residues. These data come from a study of tumor-infiltrating lymphocytes in primary liver carcinoma. About the research overall: Donors underwent surgery for histopathologically diagnosed primary liver carcinoma. The neoplasms were of stage T1-T3 N0M0, with dimensions of about 4 to 11 cm across. Both sexes were represented among patients, who were 30 to 69 years old. Broader study findings: Pairs of tumor regions overlapped more than tumor-adjacent and tumor-blood pairs did.

The sample taken for sequencing was peripheral blood. The source of this sequence is a woman in her fifties or sixties with primary liver carcinoma and hepatitis B virus infection. V usage is TRBV5-1 and J usage is TRBJ2-7; 7 bases align to TRBD1. The CDR3 nucleotides read TGCGCCAGCAGTGGGCTACTGACAGGGTTTGACGGTTCCTACGAGCAGTACTTC. Translated: CASSGLLTGFDGSYEQYF.